The clone carrying this T cell receptor beta chain was observed at least ten times. A second 7 to 11 cycle PCR used barcoded and J-beta primers. Via MiXCR, TCRdb re-called the 5' RACE reads, giving one row per CDR3 protein. In the table there are approximately 810,000 distinct CDR3 sequences, 29% of which are singletons. The data are from a study of blood T cells in healthy people across ages. The study drew donors from healthy Caucasian individuals in Russia aged roughly 6 to 90. Germline V gives CDR1 LGHNA, CDR2 YSLEER. Trimming cost V 0 bases and J 1 base, with 13 bases left between them. The CDR3 sequence is 16 residues long.

Sequenced material: blood. This sequence joins TRBV4-3 and TRBJ2-7; D gene unclear. This sequence originates from a woman older than 75 in good health. This CDR3 reads CASSQDIRAGSYEQYF. CDR3 nucleotides: TGCGCCAGCAGCCAAGATATTAGGGCCGGATCCTACGAGCAGTACTTC.